Shown below are 25 T cell receptor beta chains from a single sample sequenced in a study of shared clonotypes between healthy human individuals. Using immunoSEQ multiplex PCR, the repertoire was profiled, and TCRdb retains in-frame clones only, with some absent. The sample records some 900,000 clones, around 80% being singletons. Sequencing was carried out using memory CD4+ T cells sorted from blood. Subset: CD45RA-negative fraction. The origin of the receptors is a man in his late teens or twenties in good health.

The chain is built from TRBV5-8 and TRBJ2-4, with a tentative D call TRBD1 (6 bases). CDR1 and CDR2 from the germline V gene are SGHTS and YDEGEE. The V gene lost 4 bases and the J gene lost 7 bases, with 18 bases spanning the gap. There are 15 residues in the CDR3. The CDR3 is CASSRELRGGNIQYF. For the CDR3, the DNA is TGTGCCAGCAGCAGGGAACTCAGGGGTGGGAACATTCAGTACTTC.

The chain links TRBV2 to TRBJ1-5; D possibly corresponds to TRBD1 (6 bases). Looked up from germline, CDR1 is SNHLY and CDR2 is FYNNEI. The CDR3 contains 14 residues. Trimming shortened V by 7 bases and J by 2 bases, and 12 bases separated the two germline ends. The CDR3 region is CASMAGVGNQPQHF. The CDR3 DNA reads TGTGCCAGCATGGCAGGGGTTGGCAATCAGCCCCAGCATTTT.

This clone appeared a few times. This chain links TRBV7-9 with TRBJ2-2, with no clear D. Trimming removed 7 bases at V and 0 bases at J, with 3 bases between. There are 12 residues in the CDR3. Germline CDR1 is SEHNR and CDR2 is FQNEAQ (reference sequence). This CDR3 reads CASTPNTGELFF. For the CDR3, the DNA is TGTGCCAGCACCCCGAACACCGGGGAGCTGTTTTTT.

V gene TRBV10-1 combines with J gene TRBJ2-1; D perhaps matches TRBD1 (5 bases). The CDR3 runs 13 residues. Germline V gives CDR1 WNHNN, CDR2 SYGVQD (reference sequence). The ends were cut back, 5 bases at V and 10 bases at J, with 15 bases in the middle. The CDR3 protein is CASSSSGFREQFF. The CDR3 DNA sequence: TGCGCCAGCAGTTCGTCAGGGTTCCGCGAGCAGTTCTTC.

The chain uses TRBV27 and TRBJ1-4; weak D call: TRBD1 (6 bases). Germline values: CDR1 MNHEY, CDR2 SMNVEV (reference sequence). The CDR3 is 14 residues long. V was clipped by 10 bases and J by 3 bases, with 15 bases between them. In DNA form, the CDR3 reads TGTGCCAACCCAACAGGGAGGGCTAATGAAAAACTGTTTTTT. Residues: CANPTGRANEKLFF.

A few counts support this clone. J is TRBJ1-5 and V is TRBV6-4; D is unresolved. The V end was cut by 3 bases, the J end by 6 bases, with 9 bases between. CDR1 and CDR2 from the germline V gene are MRHNA and SNTAGT. CDR3 length: 13 amino acids. The CDR3: CASSEMRGQPQHF. CDR3 DNA sequence: TGTGCCAGCAGTGAAATGCGGGGTCAGCCCCAGCATTTT.

The CDR3 nucleotides are TGTGCCAGCAGTCCCCACAGGGGGAAGACAGATACGCAGTATTTT. Its translation: CASSPHRGKTDTQYF. V gene TRBV6-5 combines with J gene TRBJ2-3; TRBD1 matches at 8 bases. Germline V gene sequence: CDR1 MNHEY, CDR2 SVGAGI. This CDR3 is 15 amino acids long. The trim removed 5 bases at V and 3 bases at J, leaving 7 bases unmatched.

With regard to this clone: Given a much more abundant clone one base away, this may be a read error. This specimen includes other DNA sequences encoding the same CDR3. V and J are TRBV27 and TRBJ2-7; no clear D gene. Germline V gene lookup returns CDR1 MNHEY and CDR2 SMNVEV (reference sequence). The CDR3 has 15 residues. Trimming left V 4 bases short and J 2 bases short, with 15 bases between. This CDR3 reads CASSSPSDGTYEQYF. The DNA for the CDR3 is TGTGCCAGCAGTTCCCCGTCGGACGGAACCTACGAGCAGTACTTC.

This clone occurred once. The chain carries TRBV5-1 and TRBJ1-1; D not certain. The V end was cut by 2 bases, the J end by 1 base, with 9 bases between. Germline V gives CDR1 SGHRS, CDR2 YFSETQ. There are 14 residues in the CDR3. The CDR3 DNA follows: TGCGCCAGCAGCTTAGGCAGGACGAACACTGAAGCTTTCTTT. Amino acids: CASSLGRTNTEAFF.

This sequence joins TRBV28 and TRBJ1-5; D is ambiguous. The CDR3 loop spans 13 amino acids. Between the trimmed V and J ends, which lost 7 bases and 0 bases, there was a span of 7 bases. Germline assignment: CDR1 MDHEN and CDR2 SYDVKM. The CDR3 loop reads CASNRDSNQPQHF. The CDR3 DNA reads as TGTGCCAGCAATAGGGATAGCAATCAGCCCCAGCATTTT.

V and J are TRBV5-8 and TRBJ1-2; D is unresolved. This CDR3 has 14 amino acids. Germline V gene sequence: CDR1 SGHTS, CDR2 YDEGEE. V was cut by 2 bases and J by 1 base, with 9 bases left in between. The CDR3 protein is CASSLSGFNYGYTF. The CDR3 DNA reads as TGTGCCAGCAGCTTATCGGGATTTAACTATGGCTACACCTTC.

The V and J genes are TRBV6-6 and TRBJ1-2; TRBD1 might be the D (5 bases). The V end lost 4 bases, the J end lost 4 bases, and 10 bases lay between the germline ends. Germline CDR1 reads MNHNY; CDR2 reads SVGAGI (reference sequence). The CDR3 is 13 amino acids. The CDR3 loop reads CASSSLGAYGYTF. The CDR3 DNA follows: TGTGCCAGCAGTTCCCTAGGGGCCTATGGCTACACCTTC.

The genes are TRBV29-1 and TRBJ2-1; 12 bases align to TRBD2. The trim removed 4 bases at V and 8 bases at J, leaving 6 bases unmatched. In germline, CDR1 is SQVTM, CDR2 ANQGSEA. CDR3 length: 14 amino acids. CDR3 sequence (DNA): TGCAGCGTTGCCAAAAGACTAGCGGGAGATGAGCAGTTCTTC. Protein sequence: CSVAKRLAGDEQFF.

This clone was detected a few times. This rearrangement joins TRBV6-5 to TRBJ1-1; tentative D call: TRBD1 (6 bases). Trimming stripped 0 bases from V and 7 bases from J, with 6 bases between. The CDR3 totals 12 residues. Germline assignment: CDR1 MNHEY and CDR2 SVGAGI. The CDR3 sequence is CASSYSDSEAFF. CDR3 bases: TGTGCCAGCAGTTACTCGGACAGTGAAGCTTTCTTT.

The chain recombines TRBV6-5 with TRBJ2-5, with 7 bases identical to TRBD1. The length of the CDR3 is 14 residues. CDR1 is MNHEY and CDR2 is SVGAGI in the germline V gene. V lost 6 bases and J lost 1; bases outside the gene matches: 5. DNA of the CDR3: TGTGCCAGCAGGACAGGGATCTTCCAAGAGACCCAGTACTTC. Amino acids: CASRTGIFQETQYF.

For this clone: Other DNA sequences in this specimen translate into the identical CDR3. This chain links TRBV7-2 with TRBJ1-5, with D maybe TRBD1 (6 bases). Looked up from germline, CDR1 is SGHTA and CDR2 is FQGNSA. CDR3 size: 15 residues. V was clipped by 1 base and J by 1 base, with 8 bases between them. The CDR3 DNA reads as TGTGCCAGCAGCTTAGGGGGGCTAAGCAATCAGCCCCAGCATTTT. Translating it yields CASSLGGLSNQPQHF.

CDR3 coding DNA: TGTGCCAGCAGTGATTGGGGAGAAGAGACCCAGTACTTC. This sequence encodes CASSDWGEETQYF. The J gene is TRBJ2-5, the V gene TRBV2, with D possibly matching TRBD2 (5 bases). V was cut by 3 bases and J by 3 bases, with 8 bases left in between. CDR1 is SNHLY, CDR2 FYNNEI, per germline. CDR3 size: 13 residues.

The V gene is TRBV30, the J gene TRBJ1-2; possibly TRBD1 for D (5 bases). This CDR3 region has 14 residues. The germline gives CDR1 GTSNPN, CDR2 SVGIG (reference sequence). V lost 4 bases to trimming and J lost 4 bases, with 16 bases between them. CDR3 coding DNA: TGTGCCTGGACCAGGGAGGTGGTTACCTATGGCTACACCTTC. Amino acid sequence: CAWTREVVTYGYTF.

CDR3 DNA: TGCGCCAGCAGCTTTAGCGGGGGGCACGTTGAGCAGTTCTTC. It codes for CASSFSGGHVEQFF. The chain joins TRBV5-1 to TRBJ2-1, with TRBD2 matching over 10 bases. Germline CDR1 SGHRS, CDR2 YFSETQ. V was pared by 2 bases and J by 9 bases, with 5 bases of the junction left unmatched. CDR3 size: 14 residues.

This clone came up once. This chain links TRBV18 with TRBJ1-4; D gene uncertain. The length of the CDR3 is 16 residues. Per the germline V gene, CDR1 is KGHSH and CDR2 is LQKENI. Trimming took off 0 bases at V and 0 bases at J, with 8 bases between the two ends. This CDR3 reads CASSPPGKTTNEKLFF. CDR3 bases: TGTGCCAGCTCACCACCGGGGAAGACAACTAATGAAAAACTGTTTTTT.

This chain joins TRBV27 and TRBJ1-6; 12 bases fit TRBD1. The CDR3 has 20 amino acids. The V gene's germline CDR1 is MNHEY and CDR2 SMNVEV (reference sequence). Trimming cost V 5 bases and J 1 base; bases outside gene matches: 12. The CDR3 sequence: CASSPTSGTGGKSYNSPLHF. The CDR3 DNA sequence: TGTGCCAGCAGTCCCACTTCCGGGACAGGGGGCAAATCCTATAATTCACCCCTCCACTTT.

J is TRBJ2-3 and V is TRBV5-1, with D perhaps TRBD1 (7 bases). Germline assignment: CDR1 SGHRS and CDR2 YFSETQ. Trimming stripped 4 bases from V and 2 bases from J, with 14 bases between. The CDR3 spans 15 residues. CDR3 bases: TGCGCCAGCAGCCCAGGGGGGAGGACCACAGATACGCAGTATTTT. Translated: CASSPGGRTTDTQYF.

The gene calls are TRBV9 and TRBJ1-5; 7 nucleotides agree with TRBD1. Trimming cost V 4 bases and J 9 bases; bases outside gene matches: 13. The germline CDR1 and CDR2 sequences are SGDLS and YYNGEE. The CDR3 consists of 15 residues. The CDR3 DNA follows: TGTGCCAGCAGCCCACGAGGGGGCGCAGGGCGGCCCCAGCATTTT. This encodes CASSPRGGAGRPQHF. The whole variable domain, remainder taken from reference TRBV9 and TRBJ1-5, is DSGVTQTPKHLITATGQRVTLRCSPRSGDLSVYWYQQSLDQGLQFLIQYYNGEERAKGNILERFSAQQFPDLHSELNLSSLELGDSALYFCASSPRGGAGRPQHFGDGTRLSIL.

This clone was counted once. The rearrangement links TRBV6-4 to TRBJ2-1, with 9 bases identical to TRBD2. V was clipped by 3 bases and J by 7 bases; unmatched bases: 10. This CDR3 spans 16 amino acids. Germline CDR1 is MRHNA and CDR2 is SNTAGT. The CDR3 protein is CASSELSGRSGNEQFF. The CDR3 DNA is TGTGCCAGCAGTGAACTAAGCGGGAGGAGTGGGAATGAGCAGTTCTTC.

V and J are TRBV29-1 and TRBJ1-1; D not resolved. This CDR3 contains 11 residues. V shed 3 bases and J shed 7 bases, with 9 bases lying between them. Looked up from germline, CDR1 is SQVTM and CDR2 is ANQGSEA. CDR3 loop: CSVDRTFEAFF. Written as DNA, the CDR3 is TGCAGCGTTGATAGGACCTTTGAAGCTTTCTTT.